This entry lists 20 T cell receptor beta chains sequenced from one sample in a study of CD8 T cells in ankylosing spondylitis. General observations from the study: What seemed typical of ankylosing spondylitis blood was a TCR beta motif built from about 8 highly homologous variants.

These receptors' antigens are unknown. TCRdb reprocessed the 5' RACE reads with MiXCR, giving one entry per CDR3 protein. The table includes around 140,000 distinct CDR3 sequences, roughly 17% detected once. Material for sequencing was blood, either unsorted or a sorted T cell fraction (not recorded which). The source of these receptors is a male donor with ankylosing spondylitis.

The chain couples TRBV27 to TRBJ2-3; D is unclear. The germline CDR1 and CDR2 sequences are MNHEY and SMNVEV (reference sequence). V lost 3 bases to trimming and J lost 1 base, with 11 bases between them. This CDR3 is built from 15 residues. This chain's CDR3 is CASSFLGPRTDTQYF. The CDR3 nucleotides read TGTGCCAGCAGTTTTCTGGGTCCGCGCACAGATACGCAGTATTTT.

This chain links TRBV24-1 with TRBJ2-3; 11 nucleotides align to TRBD1. This CDR3 is built from 17 residues. J gave up 0 bases and V 4 bases, and 5 bases lay outside the gene matches. Per the germline V gene, CDR1 is KGHDR and CDR2 is SFDVKD. CDR3 region: CATSEWGQGDSTDTQYF. CDR3 coding DNA: TGTGCCACCAGTGAATGGGGACAGGGGGACAGCACAGATACGCAGTATTTT.

The V call is TRBV7-8, the J call TRBJ2-5; 9 nucleotides match TRBD1. Germline V gene lookup returns CDR1 SGHVS and CDR2 FQNEAQ. The trim removed 4 bases at V and 3 bases at J, leaving 12 bases unmatched. The CDR3 contains 17 residues. CDR3 in DNA: TGTGCCAGCAGCTATACCCCACAGGGGGCGTATAAAGAGACCCAGTACTTC. This gives the protein CASSYTPQGAYKETQYF.

This clonotype showed up just once. This sequence joins TRBV27 and TRBJ2-4, with D tentatively TRBD1 (6 bases). Germline V gene lookup returns CDR1 MNHEY and CDR2 SMNVEV (reference sequence). Trimming took 5 bases from V and 6 from J, leaving 14 bases between them. This CDR3 is 14 amino acids long. CDR3 DNA: TGTGCCAGCAGTCCCCGGACAGTCTCAAACATTCAGTACTTC. It is translated as CASSPRTVSNIQYF.

The chain uses TRBV9 and TRBJ1-1; D is possibly TRBD1 (5 bases). The CDR3 extends over 15 amino acids. From germline, CDR1 is SGDLS and CDR2 YYNGEE. Trimming left V 0 bases short and J 4 bases short, with 13 bases between. The CDR3 is CASSVDLGDVTEAFF. CDR3 DNA sequence: TGTGCCAGCAGCGTAGATCTGGGGGACGTCACTGAAGCTTTCTTT.

This clonotype has only a few counts. The chain uses TRBV19 and TRBJ2-1; no clear D gene. V was cut by 7 bases and J by 0 bases, with 10 bases left in between. The CDR3 has 14 residues. Germline lookup yields CDR1 LNHDA and CDR2 SQIVND (reference sequence). CDR3 sequence reads: CASTVHNSYNEQFF. The CDR3 region has the DNA TGTGCCAGTACCGTACACAACTCCTACAATGAGCAGTTCTTC.

This clonotype was detected only a few times. The V call is TRBV6-1, the J call TRBJ2-3, with D perhaps matching TRBD2 (6 bases). Looked up from germline, CDR1 is MNHNS and CDR2 is SASEGT. V was clipped by 4 bases and J by 0 bases, with 17 bases between them. The CDR3 is made up of 17 amino acids. The CDR3 sequence: CASSGQALATSTDTQYF. The CDR3 region has the DNA TGTGCCAGCAGTGGTCAGGCTCTAGCGACTAGCACAGATACGCAGTATTTT.

This clonotype was detected only a few times. The chain links TRBV6-1 to TRBJ2-7; 11 bases fit TRBD2. The CDR3 sequence is 15 residues long. Germline values: CDR1 MNHNS, CDR2 SASEGT. The V gene end was trimmed by 8 bases and the J gene end by 2 bases; junction bases not matched to a gene: 8. CDR3 coding DNA: TGTGCCAGCTCGGCCCTAGCGGGAGGTCCCTACGAGCAGTACTTC. Its protein is CASSALAGGPYEQYF.

This clonotype was found a few times. The chain couples TRBV5-4 to TRBJ1-2, with 7 nucleotides matching TRBD1. The J segment lost 7 bases and the V segment lost 3 bases, leaving 6 bases of the junction unmatched. CDR3 length equals 13 residues. Looked up from germline, CDR1 is SGHNT and CDR2 is YYREEE (reference sequence). CDR3 region: CASSSTGEAGYTF. The DNA of the CDR3 is TGTGCCAGCAGCTCTACAGGGGAAGCTGGCTACACCTTC.

V is TRBV9 and J is TRBJ2-3; 10 nucleotides align to TRBD2. There are 16 residues in the CDR3. Germline CDR1 SGDLS, CDR2 YYNGEE. V dropped 0 bases and J dropped 3; count of bases not matched to a gene: 4. The CDR3 spells CASSVGASGSTDTQYF. The CDR3 nucleotides read TGTGCCAGCAGCGTAGGGGCTAGCGGGAGTACAGATACGCAGTATTTT.

This clonotype was seen a few times. V is TRBV7-9 and J is TRBJ2-1; TRBD2 aligns across 9 bases. V trimming: 6 bases; J trimming: 4 bases; junction bases outside the gene matches: 7. The CDR3 totals 15 residues. In germline, CDR1 is SEHNR, CDR2 FQNEAQ (reference sequence). The CDR3 protein is CASSIVAGVYNEQFF. CDR3 sequence (DNA): TGTGCCAGCAGTATAGTAGCGGGAGTTTACAATGAGCAGTTCTTC.

The chain combines TRBV29-1 with TRBJ1-1, with TRBD1 matching 7 bases. There are 12 residues in the CDR3. Germline V CDR1 and CDR2: SQVTM, ANQGSEA. After removal of 7 bases from V and 1 base from J, the junction contained 3 bases not matched to a gene. CDR3 region: CSAWTGNTEAFF. Here the CDR3 DNA reads TGCAGCGCCTGGACAGGGAACACTGAAGCTTTCTTT.

The rearrangement joins TRBV27 to TRBJ2-1; 9 bases are shared with TRBD1. Germline V CDR1 and CDR2: MNHEY, SMNVEV (reference sequence). With 4 bases clipped from V and 9 bases from J, the junction kept 7 bases outside the gene matches. The CDR3 spans 14 residues. CDR3 coding DNA: TGTGCCAGCAGTTCTGGACAGGGGTTAACTGAGCAGTTCTTC. Translation gives CASSSGQGLTEQFF.

A few counts support this clonotype. This sequence joins TRBV19 and TRBJ1-1; D call uncertain. The CDR3 spans 15 residues. Germline V gives CDR1 LNHDA, CDR2 SQIVND (reference sequence). V lost 4 bases, J lost 5 bases, and 17 bases lay in between. CDR3 region: CASSTFELVGTEAFF. CDR3 in DNA: TGTGCCAGTAGTACTTTTGAGCTCGTTGGGACTGAAGCTTTCTTT.

This clonotype was recorded at least ten times. This chain uses TRBV12-3 or TRBV12-4 with TRBJ2-1, with D possibly called TRBD1 or TRBD2 (5 bases each). Trimming removed 8 bases from V and 8 bases from J, with 7 bases in between. The CDR3 spans 10 residues. Here the CDR3 DNA reads TGTGCCAGCGGGGACCATGAGCAGTTCTTC. Its protein product is CASGDHEQFF.

CDR3 sequence reads: CASSYSSSYEQYF. CDR3 nucleotide sequence: TGTGCCAGCAGTTACTCAAGCTCCTACGAGCAGTACTTC. The gene calls are TRBV6-2 or TRBV6-3 and TRBJ2-7; D is unclear. Germline values: CDR1 MNHEY, CDR2 SVGEGT. CDR3 length: 13 residues. V was clipped by 0 bases and J by 0 bases, with 3 bases between them.

The rearrangement joins TRBV7-9 to TRBJ1-2; no clear D gene. The CDR3 contains 14 residues. Trimming took 3 bases from V and 4 from J, leaving 12 bases between them. Germline V gives CDR1 SEHNR, CDR2 FQNEAQ (reference sequence). This chain's CDR3 is CASSFGTMSYGYTF. The CDR3 coding sequence is TGTGCCAGCAGCTTCGGTACAATGAGCTATGGCTACACCTTC.

In this sample, this clonotype turned up a few times. The chain recombines TRBV27 with TRBJ1-1; TRBD1 matches 8 bases. V lost 5 bases to trimming and J lost 1 base; unmatched junction nucleotides: 3. This CDR3 has 14 amino acids. The germline V gene encodes CDR1 MNHEY and CDR2 SMNVEV (reference sequence). CDR3 sequence: CASSPTGANTEAFF. The DNA of the CDR3 is TGTGCCAGCAGTCCGACAGGGGCGAACACTGAAGCTTTCTTT.

The chain couples TRBV27 to TRBJ2-1; a weak D match, TRBD2 (5 bases). Trimming left V 10 bases short and J 0 bases short, with 16 bases between. This CDR3 comprises 15 residues. Germline-derived CDR1 and CDR2 are MNHEY and SMNVEV (reference sequence). DNA for the CDR3: TGTGCCACCGTTAGCGATATTAGCTCCTACAATGAGCAGTTCTTC. Translated: CATVSDISSYNEQFF.

This sequence joins TRBV12-3 or TRBV12-4 and TRBJ2-7; 8 nucleotides agree with TRBD1. Trimming cost V 5 bases and J 5 bases; bases outside gene matches: 8. The CDR3 contains 14 residues. In nucleotides, the CDR3 is TGTGCCAGCAGTCTCAGGGGGCTAAGTCACGAGCAGTACTTC. Protein product: CASSLRGLSHEQYF.